These 19 T cell receptor beta chains originate from one sample sequenced in a study of regulatory T cells in long-lasting Graves disease (dated by TCRdb to the early 2020s). The time point tag for this specimen amounts to: newly diagnosed GD, antithyroid drugs for less than 3 months. For both TCR sequencing and RNA sequencing, RNA was extracted from PBMCs using TRIzol. Receptor libraries were prepared by multiplex PCR. Sequencer: Illumina HiSeq 4000. CDR3 regions were amplified by Arm-PCR with iRepertoire HTBI primers to construct TCR beta libraries. The raw public reads went through TCRdb reprocessing: fastp at Q25, MiXCR clone calling, in-frame beta chains kept. Entries are consolidated by CDR3 protein sequence, retaining the most common genes and DNA. The table for this sample lists approximately 390,000 distinct CDR3 sequences; around 15% of them were counted only once. The ten largest make up roughly a fifth of the sample.

The same specimen was also included in a second study, on T cells in Graves' hyperthyroidism and ophthalmopathy.

The sample was peripheral blood mononuclear cells (PBMCs), taken at new diagnosis, from a patient treated with antithyroid drugs. These receptors all come from a woman under 30 with Graves disease. Donor details come from another sample of the same person, matched by shared clones.

This clonotype has ten or more counts. The rearrangement links TRBV6-1 to TRBJ1-1, with TRBD1 matching over 8 bases. The ends lost 8 bases at V and 1 base at J; junction bases unmatched: 6. The germline V gene encodes CDR1 MNHNS and CDR2 SASEGT. The CDR3 covers 14 residues. The CDR3 loop reads CASDTGQGNTEAFF. In nucleotides, the CDR3 is TGTGCCAGCGATACTGGACAGGGGAACACTGAAGCTTTCTTT.

Details on this clonotype: This sequence is one base from a far larger clone and is likely a read error. V gene TRBV12-3 or TRBV12-4 combines with J gene TRBJ2-5; 7 bases fit TRBD2. The CDR3 contains 13 residues. V dropped 6 bases and J dropped 0; count of bases not matched to a gene: 1. The CDR3 loop reads CASRRGNQETQYF. CDR3 in DNA: TGTGCCAGCAGGCGGGGGAACCAAGAGACCCAGTACTTC.

This chain links TRBV24-1 with TRBJ2-1, with D perhaps matching TRBD1 (6 bases). Germline loops: CDR1 KGHDR, CDR2 SFDVKD. The length of the CDR3 is 13 residues. Trimming pared 4 bases from V and 8 bases from J, leaving 11 bases between. DNA for the CDR3: TGTGCCACCAGTGACATGGACAGAGATGAGCAGTTCTTC. As protein: CATSDMDRDEQFF.

As regards this clonotype: A read error may explain this, as a much larger clone is one base away. The V call is TRBV12-3 or TRBV12-4, the J call TRBJ2-1; either TRBD1 or TRBD2 may supply D (5 bases each). This CDR3 has 15 amino acids. CDR3 loop: CASRPGQGRRNDQFF. The CDR3 nucleotides are TGTGCCAGCCGTCCGGGGCAGGGAAGACGAAATGATCAGTTCTTC.

At least ten counts were recorded for this clonotype. V is TRBV6-4 and J is TRBJ2-3; TRBD2 matches at 9 bases. Germline V CDR1 and CDR2: MRHNA, SNTAGT. The V and J ends lost 5 bases and 3 bases, in that order; junction bases with no gene match: 3. The CDR3 consists of 14 residues. CDR3 in DNA: TGTGCCAGCAGTTATACTAGCGGGACAGATACGCAGTATTTT. This gives the protein CASSYTSGTDTQYF.

This clonotype was recorded many times. This chain connects TRBV29-1 to TRBJ2-7; possibly TRBD1 for D (7 bases). V was trimmed by 6 bases and J by 0 bases, leaving 15 bases between them. The CDR3 contains 14 residues. Per germline, CDR1 SQVTM and CDR2 ANQGSEA. The CDR3 DNA is TGCAGCGTCCCGGGGGACAGAGCCTCCTACGAGCAGTACTTC. Amino acids: CSVPGDRASYEQYF.

This clonotype occurred many times. The chain recombines TRBV12-3 or TRBV12-4 with TRBJ2-5; possible D gene TRBD2, 6 bases. V gave up 2 bases and J gave up 5 bases, with 12 bases separating them. The CDR3 is made up of 14 amino acids. In nucleotides, the CDR3 is TGTGCCAGCAGTTTACGGCGGGGAGGTGAGACCCAGTACTTC. Translating it yields CASSLRRGGETQYF.

V usage is TRBV10-1 and J usage is TRBJ2-7, with TRBD1 matching over 10 bases. Looked up from germline, CDR1 is WNHNN and CDR2 is SYGVQD (reference sequence). This CDR3 region has 14 residues. The V and J ends lost 3 bases and 3 bases, in that order; junction bases with no gene match: 2. DNA for the CDR3: TGCGCCAGCAGTGATGGGACAGGGGACTACGAGCAGTACTTC. Its translation: CASSDGTGDYEQYF.

This clonotype came up many times. The rearrangement uses TRBV28 and TRBJ2-5, with 8 bases matching TRBD1. Losses at the gene ends were 6 bases for V and 6 bases for J; bases not matched to a gene: 12. The CDR3 extends over 15 amino acids. The germline V gene has CDR1 MDHEN and CDR2 SYDVKM. CDR3 region: CASRTKGTGLQTQYF. CDR3 DNA: TGTGCCAGCAGGACTAAAGGGACAGGATTACAGACCCAGTACTTC. The whole variable domain, remainder taken from reference TRBV28 and TRBJ2-5, is DVKVTQSSRYLVKRTGEKVFLECVQDMDHENMFWYRQDPGLGLRLIYFSYDVKMKEKGDIPEGYSVSREKKERFSLILESASTNQTSMYLCASRTKGTGLQTQYFGPGTRLLVL.

The chain joins TRBV11-2 to TRBJ2-7, with TRBD2 matching over 14 bases. Germline V gene lookup returns CDR1 SGHAT and CDR2 FQNNGV. V trimming: 5 bases; J trimming: 4 bases; junction bases outside the gene matches: 4. This CDR3 region has 15 residues. The CDR3 sequence is CASSPTSGGGYEQYF. DNA for the CDR3: TGTGCCAGCAGCCCGACTAGCGGGGGGGGATACGAGCAGTACTTC.

This chain links TRBV19 with TRBJ2-5, with D perhaps TRBD1 (5 bases). Looked up from germline, CDR1 is LNHDA and CDR2 is SQIVND (reference sequence). The CDR3 extends over 14 amino acids. The germline V and J ends were trimmed by 5 bases and 7 bases, with 17 bases remaining between them. The CDR3 bases are TGTGCCAGTAGTGTTACAGGTCCCCCCCGGACCCAGTACTTC. Its protein is CASSVTGPPRTQYF.

This clonotype came up many times. The V gene is TRBV6-1, the J gene TRBJ2-7, with D hard to call. Germline CDR1 is MNHNS and CDR2 is SASEGT. The CDR3 runs 10 residues. The germline V and J ends were trimmed by 6 bases and 4 bases, with 4 bases remaining between them. The CDR3 sequence: CASRQYEQYF. The DNA for the CDR3 is TGTGCCAGCAGGCAGTACGAGCAGTACTTC.

This clonotype was observed a handful of times. The chain joins TRBV29-1 to TRBJ2-1; D may correspond to TRBD1 or TRBD2 (5 bases each). In germline, CDR1 is SQVTM, CDR2 ANQGSEA. The CDR3 spans 14 residues. The germline V and J ends were trimmed by 7 bases and 7 bases, with 20 bases remaining between them. The CDR3: CSAIRDLASNEQFF. CDR3 nucleotide sequence: TGCAGCGCGATCCGGGACCTTGCGTCGAATGAGCAGTTCTTC.

This clonotype was observed at least ten times. The chain uses TRBV3-1 and TRBJ1-3, with D possibly TRBD1 on 5 matching bases. There are 14 residues in the CDR3. Deletions cut 4 bases from V and 9 bases from J, with 16 bases between. The germline gives CDR1 LGHDT, CDR2 YNNKEL (reference sequence). The CDR3 is CASSPRGTGGTIYF. As DNA, the CDR3 is TGTGCCAGCAGCCCGAGAGGGACCGGCGGCACCATATATTTT.

Remarks on this clonotype: Only one base separates this from a far larger clonotype, so it likely reflects a read error. The chain joins TRBV7-9 to TRBJ2-5; no definite D call. The CDR3 consists of 13 residues. The germline gives CDR1 SEHNR, CDR2 FQNEAQ (reference sequence). The CDR3 here is CASSLAPNRAQHF. In DNA form, the CDR3 reads TGTGCCAGCAGCTTAGCTCCCAACCGGGCCCAGCACTTC.

This clonotype was seen more than once but under ten times. This chain connects TRBV6-2 or TRBV6-3 to TRBJ1-1, with 8 positions matching TRBD1. Per germline, CDR1 MNHEY and CDR2 SVGEGT. After removal of 5 bases from V and 5 bases from J, the junction contained 10 bases not matched to a gene. The CDR3 covers 15 residues. The CDR3 DNA sequence: TGTGCCAGCAGTGAATCCGGACAGGGCGCGACTGAAGCTTTCTTT. Its protein is CASSESGQGATEAFF.

This clonotype has at least ten counts. The rearrangement joins TRBV3-1 to TRBJ2-1; 7 bases line up with TRBD1. The CDR3 contains 17 residues. V lost 4 bases, J lost 5 bases, and 14 bases stayed unmatched. Germline CDR1 is LGHDT and CDR2 is YNNKEL (reference sequence). CDR3 nucleotides: TGTGCCAGCAGCCGCGTAAACCTCGGGACAGCTGACAATGAGCAGTTCTTC. Translation gives CASSRVNLGTADNEQFF.

This clonotype was seen ten or more times. V gene TRBV3-1 combines with J gene TRBJ1-2, with 7 bases matching TRBD1. Germline V CDR1 and CDR2: LGHDT, YNNKEL (reference sequence). The V segment lost 2 bases and the J segment 4 bases; nucleotides outside the gene matches: 7. The CDR3 runs to 15 residues. The CDR3 sequence is CASSQTTGETYGYTF. CDR3 coding DNA: TGTGCCAGCAGCCAAACAACAGGGGAAACCTATGGCTACACCTTC.

This clonotype has a handful of counts. The V and J genes are TRBV10-3 and TRBJ2-2; possibly TRBD1 or TRBD2 for D (5 bases each). CDR1 and CDR2 (germline): ENHRY, SYGVKD. This CDR3 is 15 amino acids long. The V and J ends lost 0 bases and 8 bases respectively, with 13 bases between them. CDR3 bases: TGTGCCATCAGTGAGTCGGGGGTGGCCCCGGGGGAGCTGTTTTTT. Translation: CAISESGVAPGELFF.